A single sample is the source of the 5 T cell receptor beta chains below, sequenced in a study of blood T cell repertoires in COVID-19. The table came from immunoSEQ multiplex PCR; TCRdb's copy has only in-frame clones and leaves some out. The sample contains fewer than 350,000 clones, roughly 85% of which appear only once. What was sequenced was PBMCs or T cells enriched from blood (not recorded which). These receptors were obtained from a woman aged 25-40 years who had been exposed to COVID-19.

CDR3 DNA sequence: TGTGCCACCAAAACCACAGGGGGCCAAGAGACCCAGTACTTC. Translation gives CATKTTGGQETQYF. V is TRBV5-4 and J is TRBJ2-5; 8 bases are shared with TRBD1. V shed 9 bases and J 1 base; nucleotides not matched to a gene: 8. Germline assignment: CDR1 SGHNT and CDR2 YYREEE (reference sequence). The CDR3 spans 14 residues. Full variable domain (outside the CDR3, taken from reference TRBV5-4 and TRBJ2-5): ETGVTQSPTHLIKTRGQQVTLRCSSQSGHNTVSWYQQALGQGPQFIFQYYREEENGRGNFPPRFSGLQFPNYSSELNVNALELDDSALYLCATKTTGGQETQYFGPGTRLLVL.

The chain couples TRBV28 to TRBJ2-7, with 8 bases lining up with TRBD1. CDR3 length: 15 residues. Germline-derived CDR1 and CDR2 are MDHEN and SYDVKM. V trimming: 8 bases; J trimming: 3 bases; junction bases outside the gene matches: 12. CDR3 region: CASCQAGGLGYEQYF. The CDR3 DNA reads TGTGCCAGCTGCCAAGCAGGGGGCCTAGGCTACGAGCAGTACTTC.

The chain couples TRBV4-2 to TRBJ2-3, with TRBD2 matching over 10 bases. Germline CDR1 reads LGHNA; CDR2 reads YNFKEQ. CDR3 length equals 15 residues. Losses at the gene ends were 4 bases for V and 4 bases for J; bases not matched to a gene: 5. CDR3 protein: CASSLSGGLADTQYF. CDR3 nucleotides: TGTGCCAGCAGCCTTAGCGGGGGGCTCGCAGATACGCAGTATTTT.

This chain's CDR3 is CASSTATNEKLFF. The CDR3 bases are TGTGCCAGCAGTACTGCAACTAATGAAAAACTGTTTTTT. J is TRBJ1-4 and V is TRBV27; no clear D. This CDR3 is 13 amino acids long. Between the trimmed V and J ends, which lost 5 bases and 0 bases, there was a span of 4 bases. The V gene's germline CDR1 is MNHEY and CDR2 SMNVEV (reference sequence). The full variable domain, its missing parts supplied by reference TRBV27 and TRBJ1-4, is EAQVTQNPRYLITVTGKKLTVTCSQNMNHEYMSWYRQDPGLGLRQIYYSMNVEVTDKGDVPEGYKVSRKEKRNFPLILESPSPNQTSLYFCASSTATNEKLFFGSGTQLSVL.

The V call is TRBV19, the J call TRBJ2-2; 8 bases line up with TRBD1. The germline CDR1 and CDR2 sequences are LNHDA and SQIVND (reference sequence). Unmatched junction bases numbered 7, after V lost 2 bases and J lost 5 bases. The CDR3 spans 16 residues. The CDR3 DNA follows: TGTGCCAGTAGTATAAGGGGCAGGGGGCTTACCGGGGAGCTGTTTTTT. Translated, it gives CASSIRGRGLTGELFF.